The 18 T cell receptor beta chains in this list originate from one sample, sequenced in a study of cytomegalovirus exposure and HLA in healthy donors. PCR involved 60 Vbeta and 13 Jbeta primers. The data were produced by immunoSEQ multiplex PCR, yet TCRdb's version contains in-frame clones alone and is incomplete. The table has 150,000 to 200,000 clones, roughly 80% seen once. The specimen sequenced was PBMCs. The receptors were gathered from a boy younger than 18 in good health and CMV-seronegative.

Concerning this clone: At one end the junction does not follow the germline gene, possibly because of a read error. The chain recombines TRBV7-9 with TRBJ1-2, with 12 bases aligning to TRBD1. The CDR3 sequence is 16 residues long. CDR1 SEHNR and CDR2 FQNEAQ come from the germline V gene (reference sequence). The CDR3 coding sequence is TGTGCCAGCAGCGTAGCAGGGACAGGGGGCTACTATGGCTACACCTTC. Encoded protein: CASSVAGTGGYYGYTF. Variable domain in full (rest from reference TRBV7-9 and TRBJ1-2): DTGVSQNPRHKITKRGQNVTFRCDPISEHNRLYWYRQTLGQGPEFLTYFQNEAQLEKSRLLSDRFSAERPKGSFSTLEIQRTEQGDSAMYLCASSVAGTGGYYGYTFGSGTRLTVV.

The chain combines TRBV2 with TRBJ2-6, with no clear D. This CDR3 has 16 amino acids. CDR1 and CDR2 (germline): SNHLY, FYNNEI. Trimming removed 5 bases at V and 0 bases at J, with 11 bases between. The CDR3 sequence: CASSPSHFSGANVLTF. The CDR3 DNA follows: TGTGCCAGCAGTCCATCGCACTTCTCTGGGGCCAACGTCCTGACTTTC.

The rearrangement links TRBV7-8 to TRBJ1-4; D is possibly TRBD1 (6 bases). The length of the CDR3 is 13 residues. The germline V gene has CDR1 SGHVS and CDR2 FQNEAQ. Trimming removed 5 bases at V and 8 bases at J, with 12 bases between. The CDR3 nucleotides are TGTGCCAGCAGCAAGGGGGTTGGCGAAAAACTGTTTTTT. It yields the protein CASSKGVGEKLFF.

The genes are TRBV7-2 and TRBJ1-6; D might be TRBD1 (5 bases). The germline CDR1 and CDR2 sequences are SGHTA and FQGNSA. Trimming pared 2 bases from V and 5 bases from J, leaving 10 bases between. The CDR3 covers 15 residues. The CDR3: CASSLRGRDNSPLHF. CDR3 DNA sequence: TGTGCCAGCAGCTTACGCGGCAGGGATAATTCACCCCTCCACTTT.

V is TRBV7-3 and J is TRBJ2-3, with 10 bases aligning to TRBD2. The CDR3 runs to 15 residues. The V and J ends lost 5 bases and 2 bases, in that order; junction bases with no gene match: 4. Germline V lookup: CDR1 SGHTA, CDR2 FQGTGA. The CDR3 DNA is TGTGCCAGCAGCCCTAGCGGGAGTGTCACAGATACGCAGTATTTT. Translated: CASSPSGSVTDTQYF.

The chain has TRBV7-9 and TRBJ2-1; 11 bases agree with TRBD2. This CDR3 contains 15 residues. The germline V gene encodes CDR1 SEHNR and CDR2 FQNEAQ (reference sequence). J lost 6 bases, V lost 6 bases, and 7 bases had no gene match. The CDR3 region is CASRDSGGVVNEQFF. CDR3 DNA sequence: TGTGCCAGCAGGGATAGCGGGGGGGTTGTCAATGAGCAGTTCTTC.

The V gene is TRBV6-6, the J gene TRBJ1-1; 9 positions match TRBD1. V dropped 7 bases and J dropped 2; count of bases not matched to a gene: 5. The V gene's germline CDR1 is MNHNY and CDR2 SVGAGI (reference sequence). The CDR3 sequence is 14 residues long. CDR3 DNA sequence: TGTGCCAGCAAAGGGACAGGGAGAAACACTGAAGCTTTCTTT. Translated, it gives CASKGTGRNTEAFF.

The rearrangement links TRBV5-4 to TRBJ1-3, with D perhaps matching TRBD1 (6 bases). In germline, CDR1 is SGHNT, CDR2 YYREEE (reference sequence). V was trimmed by 5 bases and J by 5 bases, leaving 20 bases between them. The CDR3 covers 16 residues. CDR3 sequence (DNA): TGTGCCAGCAGTTACACGACAGGACTTGGAAGAAACACCATATATTTT. Translated, it gives CASSYTTGLGRNTIYF.

The J gene is TRBJ1-1, the V gene TRBV25-1; tentative D call: TRBD1 (6 bases). Germline V gene data show CDR1 as MGHDK and CDR2 as SYGVNS. V lost 4 bases, J lost 5 bases, and 14 bases lay in between. The CDR3 has 14 residues. The CDR3 region is CASSVSGTRTEAFF. In DNA form, the CDR3 reads TGTGCCAGCAGTGTCTCCGGGACACGGACTGAAGCTTTCTTT.

This sequence joins TRBV11-3 and TRBJ2-7; 12 nucleotides line up with TRBD2. This CDR3 comprises 15 residues. Germline CDR1 is SGHNT and CDR2 is YENEEA. Losses at the gene ends were 6 bases for V and 3 bases for J; bases not matched to a gene: 6. The CDR3 region is CASSRTSGIFYEQYF. In DNA, the CDR3 is TGTGCCAGCAGTAGGACTAGCGGGATCTTCTACGAGCAGTACTTC.

This chain connects TRBV2 to TRBJ2-7; D not certain. Germline CDR1 and CDR2: SNHLY and FYNNEI. This CDR3 contains 12 residues. Trimming shortened V by 4 bases and J by 0 bases, and 4 bases separated the two germline ends. The CDR3 nucleotides are TGTGCCAGCAGTGCCAGCTCCTACGAGCAGTACTTC. The encoded protein is CASSASSYEQYF.

The J gene is TRBJ2-1, the V gene TRBV11-3; D ambiguous. CDR3 length: 13 residues. V lost 4 bases, J lost 9 bases, and 13 bases lay in between. Germline V gives CDR1 SGHNT, CDR2 YENEEA. This CDR3 is CASSSSLSTEQFF. The CDR3 region has the DNA TGTGCCAGCAGCTCTTCCCTAAGTACTGAGCAGTTCTTC.

V is TRBV4-3 and J is TRBJ2-1; 8 nucleotides agree with TRBD2. Germline values: CDR1 LGHNA, CDR2 YSLEER. This CDR3 comprises 16 residues. V lost 5 bases and J lost 10; bases outside the gene matches: 16. The CDR3 sequence is CASSGGASGSQGEQFF. The DNA for the CDR3 is TGCGCCAGCAGCGGAGGCGCGAGCGGGAGCCAAGGGGAGCAGTTCTTC.

The chain employs TRBV25-1 and TRBJ2-3; tentative D call: TRBD1 (5 bases). This CDR3 spans 16 amino acids. Germline CDR1 and CDR2: MGHDK and SYGVNS. V lost 1 base and J lost 0, with 11 bases in between. The CDR3 spells CASSEWGTGSTDTQYF. The CDR3 nucleotides are TGTGCCAGCAGTGAATGGGGCACCGGGAGCACAGATACGCAGTATTTT.

J is TRBJ2-5 and V is TRBV7-2; 8 nucleotides match TRBD1. The germline CDR1 and CDR2 sequences are SGHTA and FQGNSA. CDR3 size: 15 residues. Trimming removed 1 base from V and 5 bases from J; junction bases left unmatched: 6. DNA for the CDR3: TGTGCCAGCAGCTTAGGTACAGGGGGGTCCGAGACCCAGTACTTC. It is translated as CASSLGTGGSETQYF.

This rearrangement joins TRBV19 to TRBJ1-2, with TRBD1 matching over 10 bases. The CDR3 totals 15 residues. V shed 5 bases, J shed 4 bases, and the junction held 7 bases outside the gene matches. Germline lookup yields CDR1 LNHDA and CDR2 SQIVND (reference sequence). The CDR3 protein is CASSLGQGKFYGYTF. The DNA of the CDR3 is TGTGCCAGTAGTTTGGGACAGGGGAAATTCTATGGCTACACCTTC.

V usage is TRBV5-1 and J usage is TRBJ1-2; D is possibly TRBD1 (5 bases). The CDR3 spans 15 residues. Germline lookup yields CDR1 SGHRS and CDR2 YFSETQ. The ends were cut back, 3 bases at V and 4 bases at J, with 16 bases in the middle. CDR3 coding DNA: TGCGCCAGCAGCTCATCAGGGCGATCGTCCTATGGCTACACCTTC. Protein sequence: CASSSSGRSSYGYTF.

This clone was seen just once. The J gene is TRBJ1-1, the V gene TRBV14; no firm D call. This CDR3 has 12 residues. V lost 5 bases and J lost 1, with 5 bases in between. CDR1 and CDR2 from the germline V gene are SGHDN and FVKESK. DNA of the CDR3: TGTGCCAGCAGCTACACGAACACTGAAGCTTTCTTT. Translated: CASSYTNTEAFF.